Shown below are 10 T cell receptor beta chains from a single sample sequenced in a study of a mutant IDH1 vaccine in newly diagnosed glioma. No cognate antigen is known for these TCRs. Time point of the sample: week 35, safety follow-up. Every vaccine dose comprised 300 ug of mutant IDH1 20-mer peptide plus topical imiquimod. Here immunoSEQ multiplex PCR was the method, and the copy in TCRdb shows in-frame clones only, minus some. The table records about 32,000 clones, about four fifths of them present only once. The source was PBMCs, collected from a glioma patient whose treatment included an IDH1 peptide vaccine. The receptors stem from a young woman with glioma.

This sequence joins TRBV7-2 and TRBJ2-7, with 8 bases fitting TRBD2. V lost 3 bases and J lost 3; bases outside the gene matches: 7. The V gene's germline CDR1 is SGHTA and CDR2 FQGNSA. The CDR3 totals 15 residues. CDR3 sequence: CASSLGPGGIYEQYF. The CDR3 DNA follows: TGTGCCAGCAGCTTGGGGCCGGGGGGGATCTACGAGCAGTACTTC.

This clone was detected a few times. This sequence joins TRBV6-1 and TRBJ1-1; unclear D gene. The germline gives CDR1 MNHNS, CDR2 SASEGT. V lost 0 bases, J lost 4 bases, and 12 bases lay in between. The CDR3 runs 15 residues. The CDR3 protein is CASSEAWAKATEAFF. CDR3 bases: TGTGCCAGCAGTGAAGCATGGGCAAAGGCCACTGAAGCTTTCTTT.

With respect to this clone: The junction differs from germline at one of its ends, possibly a read error. The rearrangement joins TRBV5-4 to TRBJ2-4, with D maybe TRBD1 (5 bases). CDR3 length equals 14 residues. Germline CDR1 SGHNT, CDR2 YYREEE (reference sequence). The CDR3 is CASTLGREQNIQYF. DNA for the CDR3: TGTGCCAGCACCTTGGGCAGGGAACAAAACATTCAGTACTTC.

This clone was seen only a few times. The rearrangement joins TRBV6-4 to TRBJ1-5, with TRBD1 as a possible D gene (5 bases). V was clipped by 3 bases and J by 6 bases, with 12 bases between them. CDR3 length: 14 amino acids. CDR1 is MRHNA, CDR2 SNTAGT, per germline. CDR3 in amino acids: CASSEVGGSQPQHF. In nucleotides, the CDR3 is TGTGCCAGCAGTGAAGTCGGGGGGAGTCAGCCCCAGCATTTT.

The chain uses TRBV5-5 and TRBJ1-4, with a weak D call TRBD1 (5 bases). The CDR3 totals 15 residues. Trimming cost V 3 bases and J 7 bases, with 16 bases left between them. Looked up from germline, CDR1 is SGHKS and CDR2 is YYEKEE (reference sequence). The CDR3 protein is CASSSQWGPGEKLFF. For the CDR3, the DNA is TGTGCCAGCAGCTCTCAATGGGGCCCGGGTGAAAAACTGTTTTTT. Full variable domain (remainder filled in from reference TRBV5-5 and TRBJ1-4): DAGVTQSPTHLIKTRGQQVTLRCSPISGHKSVSWYQQVLGQGPQFIFQYYEKEERGRGNFPDRFSARQFPNYSSELNVNALLLGDSALYLCASSSQWGPGEKLFFGSGTQLSVL.

J is TRBJ1-5 and V is TRBV5-1; weak D call: TRBD1 (5 bases). The ends were cut back, 4 bases at V and 4 bases at J, with 9 bases in the middle. The CDR3 length is 13 residues. Looked up from germline, CDR1 is SGHRS and CDR2 is YFSETQ. The CDR3 loop reads CASSRDLNQPQHF. The CDR3 DNA reads as TGCGCCAGCAGCCGGGACCTTAATCAGCCCCAGCATTTT.

This chain joins TRBV19 and TRBJ1-2; the D is unclear. CDR1 LNHDA and CDR2 SQIVND come from the germline V gene (reference sequence). The CDR3 contains 15 residues. Trimming removed 0 bases from V and 6 bases from J, with 14 bases in between. CDR3 sequence reads: CASSIDKTGRDGYTF. CDR3 bases: TGTGCCAGTAGTATAGATAAGACGGGTCGGGATGGCTACACCTTC.

The rearrangement uses TRBV7-2 and TRBJ2-1; 9 bases agree with TRBD2. V lost 5 bases, J lost 13 bases, and 9 bases stayed unmatched. The CDR3 length is 13 residues. The germline CDR1 and CDR2 sequences are SGHTA and FQGNSA. This chain's CDR3 is CASSPGTSIFQFF. The DNA for the CDR3 is TGTGCCAGCAGCCCCGGGACTAGCATTTTTCAGTTCTTC. Supplemented by reference TRBV7-2 and TRBJ2-1, the full variable domain reads GAGVSQSPSNKVTEKGKDVELRCDPISGHTALYWYRQSLGQGLEFLIYFQGNSAPDKSGLPSDRFSAERTGGSVSTLTIQRTQQEDSAVYLCASSPGTSIFQFFGPGTRLTVL.

The rearrangement uses TRBV27 and TRBJ2-3, with D perhaps matching TRBD2 (5 bases). Germline V CDR1 and CDR2: MNHEY, SMNVEV (reference sequence). The CDR3 contains 17 residues. V dropped 4 bases and J dropped 4 bases, with 21 bases sitting between them. CDR3 region: CASSSRLRARRSDTQYF. The DNA for the CDR3 is TGTGCCAGCAGTTCGCGTCTCCGGGCAAGGAGGTCAGATACGCAGTATTTT.

The chain uses TRBV7-6 and TRBJ2-1; D ambiguous. The CDR3 contains 14 residues. Germline CDR1 reads SGHVS; CDR2 reads FNYEAQ. Deletions cut 4 bases from V and 2 bases from J, with 9 bases between. The CDR3 sequence: CASSSGKAYNEQFF. The CDR3 DNA reads as TGTGCCAGCAGCTCAGGTAAAGCCTACAATGAGCAGTTCTTC. Complete variable domain (other parts from reference TRBV7-6 and TRBJ2-1): GAGVSQSPRYKVTKRGQDVALRCDPISGHVSLYWYRQALGQGPEFLTYFNYEAQQDKSGLPNDRFSAERPEGSISTLTIQRTEQRDSAMYRCASSSGKAYNEQFFGPGTRLTVL.